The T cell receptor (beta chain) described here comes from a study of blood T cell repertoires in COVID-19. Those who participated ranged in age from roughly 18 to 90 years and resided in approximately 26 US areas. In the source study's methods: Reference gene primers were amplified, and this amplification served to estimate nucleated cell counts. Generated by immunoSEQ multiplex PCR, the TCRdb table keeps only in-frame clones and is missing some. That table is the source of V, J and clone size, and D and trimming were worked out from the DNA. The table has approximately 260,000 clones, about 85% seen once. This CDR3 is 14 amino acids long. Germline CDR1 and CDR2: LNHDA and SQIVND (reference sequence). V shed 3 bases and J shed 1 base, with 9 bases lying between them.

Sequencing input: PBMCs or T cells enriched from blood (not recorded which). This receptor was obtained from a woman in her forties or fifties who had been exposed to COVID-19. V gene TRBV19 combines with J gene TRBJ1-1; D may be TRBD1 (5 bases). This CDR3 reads CASSMTDTNTEAFF. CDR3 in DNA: TGTGCCAGTAGTATGACGGACACGAACACTGAAGCTTTCTTT.